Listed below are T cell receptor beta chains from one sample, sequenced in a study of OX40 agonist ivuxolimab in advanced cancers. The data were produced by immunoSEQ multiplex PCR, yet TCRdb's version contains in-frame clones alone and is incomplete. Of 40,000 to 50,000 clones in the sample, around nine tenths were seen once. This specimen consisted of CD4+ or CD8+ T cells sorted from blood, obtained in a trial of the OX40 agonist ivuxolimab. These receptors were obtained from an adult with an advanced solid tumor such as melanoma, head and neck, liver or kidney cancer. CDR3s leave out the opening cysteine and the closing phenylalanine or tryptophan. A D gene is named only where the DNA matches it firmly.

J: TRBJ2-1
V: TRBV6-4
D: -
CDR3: ASSPRGTNYNEQF

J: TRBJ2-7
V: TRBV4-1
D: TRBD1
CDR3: ASSRDRGGEQY

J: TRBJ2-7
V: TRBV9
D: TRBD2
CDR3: ASSVFSGESSYEQY

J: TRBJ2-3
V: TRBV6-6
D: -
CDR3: ATLSFTQY

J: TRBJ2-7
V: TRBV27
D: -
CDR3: ASSLSFGSSSYEQY

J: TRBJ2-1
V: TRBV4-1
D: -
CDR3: ASSQDLGWGRGNEQF

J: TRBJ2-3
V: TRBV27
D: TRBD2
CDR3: ASSLFASGSTDTQY

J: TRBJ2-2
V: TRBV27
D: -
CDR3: ASSLWGMNTGELF

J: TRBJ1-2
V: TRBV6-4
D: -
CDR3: ASSPGATSGYT

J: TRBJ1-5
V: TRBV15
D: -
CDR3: ATSSAQQGNGNQPQH

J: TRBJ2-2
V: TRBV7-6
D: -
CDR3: ASSFGTNTGELF

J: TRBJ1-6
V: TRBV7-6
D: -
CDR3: ASSLAGGSSPLH

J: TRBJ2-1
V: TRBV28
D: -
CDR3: ASSLPSVAYNEQF

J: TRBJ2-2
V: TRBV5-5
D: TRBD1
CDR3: ASSKTGTGTGELF

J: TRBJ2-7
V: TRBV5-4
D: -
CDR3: ASSSGPYEQY

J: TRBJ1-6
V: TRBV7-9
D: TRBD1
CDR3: ASSEGTGWLPLH